Listed below are T cell receptor beta chains from one sample, sequenced in a study of CD8+CD57+ T cells in acquired aplastic anemia. TCRdb redid the calling of the reads with MiXCR, one entry per CDR3 protein. The repertoire includes about 130,000 distinct CDR3 sequences, around 50% of them detected once, and under 3% sits in the top ten. Sequences were obtained from sorted CD4+, CD8+, or CD8+CD57+ T cells (not recorded which) from PBMCs. Receptors originate from a human donor in good health, serving as a control. Both conserved end residues are part of each CDR3. A D gene is named only where the DNA matches it firmly. Clone size is shown for a subset of rows, as once, few, many or a class of expanded clone.

CASSLIGEGTQYF | TGTGCCAGCAGTTTAATCGGGGAGGGGACCCAGTACTTC | once | TRBJ2-5 | 13 | TRBV27 | TRBD2
CSARPIGVPNGADTQYF | TGCAGTGCTAGACCTATTGGGGTCCCCAACGGGGCAGATACGCAGTATTTT | many | TRBJ2-3 | 17 | TRBV20-1 | -
CASSLTTGELFF | TGTGCCAGCAGCTTAACCACCGGGGAGCTGTTTTTT | many | TRBJ2-2 | 12 | TRBV7-3 | -
CASSPSGGPYTDTQYF | TGTGCCAGCAGCCCAAGCGGGGGGCCGTACACAGATACGCAGTATTTT | - | TRBJ2-3 | 16 | TRBV7-8 | TRBD2
CSVEGEVWPYNEQFF | TGCAGCGTTGAGGGAGAGGTCTGGCCGTACAATGAGCAGTTCTTC | many | TRBJ2-1 | 15 | TRBV29-1 | -
CASMRDTEAFF | TGTGCCAGCATGAGGGACACTGAAGCTTTCTTT | many | TRBJ1-1 | 11 | TRBV28 | -
CASSRLSYEQYF | TGTGCCAGCAGCCGCCTCTCCTACGAGCAGTACTTC | few | TRBJ2-7 | 12 | TRBV7-2 | -
CASSPGQGAGYGYTF | TGTGCCAGCAGTCCGGGACAGGGGGCGGGTTATGGCTACACCTTC | few | TRBJ1-2 | 15 | TRBV2 | TRBD1
CASSRPSGKETQYF | TGTGCCAGCAGTCGACCTAGCGGGAAGGAGACCCAGTACTTC | - | TRBJ2-5 | 14 | TRBV2 | TRBD2
CAIRRGLNNEQFF | TGTGCCATCAGGAGGGGACTGAACAATGAGCAGTTCTTC | once | TRBJ2-1 | 13 | TRBV10-3 | -
CASSTTGELFF | TGTGCCAGCAGCACGACCGGGGAGCTGTTTTTT | once | TRBJ2-2 | 11 | TRBV9 | -
CSASRDRGKDSPLHF | TGCAGTGCTAGCAGGGACAGGGGGAAAGATTCACCCCTCCACTTT | few | TRBJ1-6 | 15 | TRBV20-1 | TRBD1
CASSVTGEYDEQYF | TGTGCCAGCAGTGTTACAGGGGAATACGACGAGCAGTACTTC | - | TRBJ2-7 | 14 | TRBV7-3 | TRBD1
CASSGKGLAGAPSTDTQYF | TGTGCCAGCAGCGGAAAAGGACTAGCGGGGGCCCCGAGCACAGATACGCAGTATTTT | - | TRBJ2-3 | 19 | TRBV11-1 | TRBD2
CASSEGPGGTGYTF | TGCGCCAGCAGCGAGGGGCCTGGGGGGACCGGCTACACCTTC | - | TRBJ1-2 | 14 | TRBV5-1 | -
CASSEAPRDSGPNEQFF | TGTGCCAGCAGTGAAGCGCCGAGGGACAGCGGACCCAATGAGCAGTTCTTC | - | TRBJ2-1 | 17 | TRBV2 | TRBD1
CASSFTPVASYEQYF | TGTGCCAGCAGCTTTACCCCAGTCGCCTCCTACGAGCAGTACTTC | many | TRBJ2-7 | 15 | TRBV11-2 | -
CAISDRDRGTEAFF | TGTGCCATCAGTGACCGCGACAGGGGAACTGAAGCTTTCTTT | - | TRBJ1-1 | 14 | TRBV10-3 | TRBD1
CAGSTRSYQETQYF | TGTGCCGGCAGCACTAGATCGTACCAAGAGACCCAGTACTTC | many | TRBJ2-5 | 14 | TRBV7-6 | -
CASSVQGPLTDTQYF | TGTGCCAGCAGCGTACAGGGGCCCTTAACAGATACGCAGTATTTT | - | TRBJ2-3 | 15 | TRBV5-4 | TRBD1
CASSMFSGGTFYNEQFF | TGTGCCAGTAGTATGTTCTCTGGCGGGACTTTCTACAATGAGCAGTTCTTC | - | TRBJ2-1 | 17 | TRBV19 | -
CSAARPPADQPQHF | TGCAGTGCTGCGAGGCCCCCAGCGGATCAGCCCCAGCATTTT | - | TRBJ1-5 | 14 | TRBV20-1 | -
CASSRRGQGNEQFF | TGTGCCAGCAGCCGTCGGGGGCAGGGCAATGAGCAGTTCTTC | many | TRBJ2-1 | 14 | TRBV12-3/TRBV12-4 | -